This record covers a single T cell receptor beta chain. The antigen is not known. This sample was included in a study of shared clonotypes between healthy human individuals. At the level of the study: Each donor's CD4 naive and CD4 memory cells filled three plates apiece, CD8 naive two, and CD8 memory one.

J lost 6 bases, V lost 4 bases, and 7 bases had no gene match. Per the germline V gene, CDR1 is MNHNS and CDR2 is SASEGT. The CDR3 sequence is 15 residues long. Study results and limitations: The rarefaction results pointed to incomplete sorted-subset sequencing despite large depth. With few donors, the genetic and exposure-history diversity represented was limited.

Clones were read by immunoSEQ multiplex PCR, and TCRdb kept only the in-frame ones, dropping some. The data show approximately 1.5 million clones, approximately 98.5% seen once. The sequencing input was naive CD4+ T cells sorted from blood. The subset: CD45RA+ positively selected. The chain employs TRBV6-1 and TRBJ1-5; TRBD1 aligns across 9 bases. The origin of this receptor is a young man in good health. The CDR3 bases are TGTGCCAGCAGTGCCGGGACAGGGAAAGGTCAGCCCCAGCATTTT. This gives the protein CASSAGTGKGQPQHF.